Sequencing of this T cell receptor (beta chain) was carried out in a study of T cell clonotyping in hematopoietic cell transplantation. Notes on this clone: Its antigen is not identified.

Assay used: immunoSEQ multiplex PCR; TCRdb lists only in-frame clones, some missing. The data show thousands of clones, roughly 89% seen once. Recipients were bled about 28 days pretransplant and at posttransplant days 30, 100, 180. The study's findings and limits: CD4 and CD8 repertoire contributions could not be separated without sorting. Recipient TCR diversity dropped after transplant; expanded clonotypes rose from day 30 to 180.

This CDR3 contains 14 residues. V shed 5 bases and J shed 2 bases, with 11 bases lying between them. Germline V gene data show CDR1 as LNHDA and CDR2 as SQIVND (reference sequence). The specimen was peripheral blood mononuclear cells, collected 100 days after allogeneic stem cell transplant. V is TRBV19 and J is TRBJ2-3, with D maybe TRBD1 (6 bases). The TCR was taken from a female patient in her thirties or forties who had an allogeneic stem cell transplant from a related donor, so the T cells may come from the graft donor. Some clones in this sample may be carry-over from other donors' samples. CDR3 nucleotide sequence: TGTGCCAGTAGTCCGAGGACAGCCACAGATACGCAGTATTTT. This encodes CASSPRTATDTQYF.